These 7 T cell receptor beta chains were all obtained from the same sample, sequenced in a study of blood T cell repertoires in COVID-19. TCRdb's copy holds only in-frame clones and misses some; the assay was immunoSEQ multiplex PCR. The table has more than 85,000 clones, 75% to 90% seen once. The sequenced sample was peripheral blood. The receptor set was obtained from a woman between 50 and 59 years old with acute or convalescent COVID-19.

This chain joins TRBV28 and TRBJ1-2; no clear D. CDR1 MDHEN and CDR2 SYDVKM come from the germline V gene. The CDR3 loop spans 15 amino acids. The germline V and J ends were trimmed by 7 bases and 5 bases, with 20 bases remaining between them. The CDR3 DNA sequence: TGTGCCAGCAACGTGCCGCAGTCTCGAGGGTATGGCTACACCTTC. As protein: CASNVPQSRGYGYTF.

This chain joins TRBV12-3 or TRBV12-4 and TRBJ2-1, with D maybe TRBD2 (5 bases). This CDR3 is 13 amino acids long. The germline V and J ends were trimmed by 5 bases and 9 bases, with 14 bases remaining between them. CDR3 bases: TGTGCCAGCAGTCCCGGACTCTCGGGTGAGCAGTTCTTC. Translating gives CASSPGLSGEQFF.

The chain carries TRBV6-1 and TRBJ1-1, with a weak D call TRBD1 (6 bases). There are 15 residues in the CDR3. Trimming removed 2 bases from V and 4 bases from J, with 14 bases in between. Germline loops: CDR1 MNHNS, CDR2 SASEGT. The CDR3 region has the DNA TGTGCCAGCAGTGAAATGGGGGCTGGAGGCACTGAAGCTTTCTTT. It translates to CASSEMGAGGTEAFF.

The chain couples TRBV6-5 to TRBJ2-2; D ambiguous. This CDR3 is built from 14 residues. Trimming stripped 4 bases from V and 1 base from J, with 7 bases between. Germline CDR1 reads MNHEY; CDR2 reads SVGAGI. CDR3 coding DNA: TGTGCCAGCAGTTTCCTCCTGAACACCGGGGAGCTGTTTTTT. Translation: CASSFLLNTGELFF.

The V call is TRBV7-6, the J call TRBJ1-4; TRBD1 is a possible D gene (5 bases). This CDR3 is built from 15 residues. V lost 1 base to trimming and J lost 7 bases, with 13 bases between them. Germline V gives CDR1 SGHVS, CDR2 FNYEAQ. DNA of the CDR3: TGTGCCAGCAGCTTAGGTCAGGGCCTGGGTGAAAAACTGTTTTTT. Translating gives CASSLGQGLGEKLFF. The full variable domain, with the rest looked up from reference TRBV7-6 and TRBJ1-4, is GAGVSQSPRYKVTKRGQDVALRCDPISGHVSLYWYRQALGQGPEFLTYFNYEAQQDKSGLPNDRFSAERPEGSISTLTIQRTEQRDSAMYRCASSLGQGLGEKLFFGSGTQLSVL.

A few counts support this clone. The rearrangement uses TRBV19 and TRBJ1-1; 9 bases are shared with TRBD1. Germline-derived CDR1 and CDR2 are LNHDA and SQIVND (reference sequence). The CDR3 is 16 residues long. The trim removed 3 bases at V and 2 bases at J, leaving 7 bases unmatched. CDR3 sequence: CASSMRTGASNTEAFF. CDR3 DNA: TGTGCCAGTAGTATGAGGACAGGGGCGTCAAACACTGAAGCTTTCTTT.

The chain employs TRBV19 and TRBJ2-2; D gene unclear. V lost 3 bases, J lost 8 bases, and 13 bases lay in between. CDR3 length: 14 residues. CDR1 LNHDA and CDR2 SQIVND come from the germline V gene (reference sequence). The CDR3: CASSIGVGQGELFF. CDR3 bases: TGTGCCAGTAGTATCGGCGTTGGGCAGGGGGAGCTGTTTTTT.